The 10 T cell receptor beta chains in this list originate from one sample, sequenced in a study of OX40 agonist ivuxolimab in advanced cancers. TCRdb's copy holds only in-frame clones and misses some; the assay was immunoSEQ multiplex PCR. This table holds some 19,000 clones, about 89% found once. This specimen consisted of CD4+ or CD8+ T cells sorted from blood, obtained in a trial of the OX40 agonist ivuxolimab. The receptors were sampled from an adult with an advanced solid tumor such as melanoma, head and neck, liver or kidney cancer.

In this sample, this clone turned up once. This rearrangement joins TRBV28 to TRBJ2-5; 13 bases match TRBD2. Per the germline V gene, CDR1 is MDHEN and CDR2 is SYDVKM. J gave up 5 bases and V 5 bases, and 11 bases lay outside the gene matches. CDR3 length equals 17 residues. This CDR3 reads CASSIHGLAGVRETQYF. The DNA for the CDR3 is TGTGCCAGCAGTATCCACGGACTAGCGGGAGTTCGGGAGACCCAGTACTTC.

This clone appeared a single time. This chain connects TRBV7-8 to TRBJ2-7, with 8 positions matching TRBD2. Germline lookup yields CDR1 SGHVS and CDR2 FQNEAQ. The trim removed 9 bases at V and 4 bases at J, leaving 8 bases unmatched. This CDR3 is built from 13 residues. The CDR3 DNA reads as TGTGCCAGTTTACCGGGACTAGATTACGAGCAGTACTTC. Translation: CASLPGLDYEQYF. Complete variable domain (other parts from reference TRBV7-8 and TRBJ2-7): GAGVSQSPRYKVAKRGQDVALRCDPISGHVSLFWYQQALGQGPEFLTYFQNEAQLDKSGLPSDRFFAERPEGSVSTLKIQRTQQEDSAVYLCASLPGLDYEQYFGPGTRLTVT.

The V and J genes are TRBV11-2 and TRBJ2-1, with 7 bases matching TRBD2. The CDR3 is made up of 16 amino acids. With V trimmed by 2 bases and J by 4 bases, 8 bases remained unmatched. The germline gives CDR1 SGHAT, CDR2 FQNNGV. In DNA form, the CDR3 reads TGTGCCAGCAGCTTAAAGATCGGACTAGAGTACAATGAGCAGTTCTTC. Translated, it gives CASSLKIGLEYNEQFF.

The gene calls are TRBV27 and TRBJ1-5; unclear D gene. V lost 3 bases, J lost 7 bases, and 7 bases lay in between. There are 12 residues in the CDR3. Germline V gene lookup returns CDR1 MNHEY and CDR2 SMNVEV (reference sequence). The CDR3 nucleotides are TGTGCCAGCAGTTTTCTTGGACAGCCCCAGCATTTT. This codes for CASSFLGQPQHF.

This sequence joins TRBV19 and TRBJ2-1, with a weak D call TRBD2 (6 bases). The CDR3 sequence is 12 residues long. V was shortened by 6 bases and J by 8 bases, with 11 bases between the two germline ends. Germline CDR1 reads LNHDA; CDR2 reads SQIVND (reference sequence). The CDR3 coding sequence is TGTGCCAGTAGGGAGGGTTTCGATGAGCAGTTCTTC. Its protein product is CASREGFDEQFF.

V usage is TRBV28 and J usage is TRBJ2-3, with D perhaps TRBD2 (6 bases). The CDR3 loop spans 13 amino acids. Germline loops: CDR1 MDHEN, CDR2 SYDVKM. Trimming took off 8 bases at V and 1 base at J, with 10 bases between the two ends. Here the CDR3 reads CASGGRRTDTQYF. The DNA of the CDR3 is TGTGCCAGCGGGGGGAGACGCACAGATACGCAGTATTTT.

This chain links TRBV13 with TRBJ2-7, with D uncertain. Per germline, CDR1 PRHDT and CDR2 FYEKMQ (reference sequence). The CDR3 runs 14 residues. Trimming stripped 3 bases from V and 2 bases from J, with 11 bases between. The CDR3 sequence is CASSFDAQPYEQYF. The CDR3 coding sequence is TGTGCCAGCAGCTTCGACGCCCAACCCTACGAGCAGTACTTC.

This chain uses TRBV4-2 with TRBJ1-2, with D perhaps TRBD1 (6 bases). Deletions cut 0 bases from V and 4 bases from J, with 15 bases between. Germline V gives CDR1 LGHNA, CDR2 YNFKEQ. The CDR3 is 16 residues long. As DNA, the CDR3 is TGTGCCAGCAGCCAAGATTTAGCAGGGGATCGCTATGGCTACACCTTC. Its protein product is CASSQDLAGDRYGYTF.

The V and J genes are TRBV6-1 and TRBJ2-3, with TRBD2 as a possible D gene (5 bases). The CDR3 extends over 14 amino acids. Looked up from germline, CDR1 is MNHNS and CDR2 is SASEGT. V was clipped by 6 bases and J by 2 bases, with 12 bases between them. CDR3 amino acids: CASRGVSFTDTQYF. The CDR3, as DNA: TGTGCCAGCAGGGGAGTGAGTTTCACAGATACGCAGTATTTT.

V usage is TRBV5-4 and J usage is TRBJ2-1, with TRBD2 matching 7 bases. Per the germline V gene, CDR1 is SGHNT and CDR2 is YYREEE (reference sequence). This CDR3 is 18 amino acids long. With V trimmed by 0 bases and J by 4 bases, 13 bases remained unmatched. The CDR3 region has the DNA TGTGCCAGCAGCTTGGGTCTGTCGGTACAGCGGGGATACAATGAGCAGTTCTTC. Its protein is CASSLGLSVQRGYNEQFF.